This T cell receptor (beta chain) was captured by sequencing in a study of T cells after yellow fever vaccination. Germline CDR1 and CDR2: LGHNA and YSLEER. CDR3 length: 18 residues. V lost 2 bases and J lost 2; bases outside the gene matches: 12. TCRdb fed the 5' RACE reads into MiXCR, producing one record per CDR3 protein. This table has roughly 190,000 distinct CDR3 sequences, approximately 11% appearing once. This sequence was found in a man between 18 and 35 years old who received the YFV17D yellow fever vaccine. This chain joins TRBV4-3 and TRBJ2-3, with TRBD2 matching over 8 bases. Here the sequenced sample was CD8+ T cells sorted from PBMCs, taken 15 days after the yellow fever booster vaccination. The CDR3 DNA reads TGCGCCAGCAGCCAAAAGGTTGTTGGACTAGCCCTCACAGATACGCAGTATTTT. It translates to CASSQKVVGLALTDTQYF.